The rows below give T cell receptor beta chains drawn from one sample of a study of tumor and adjacent non-tumor tissue in lung cancer. A single record per CDR3 protein comes from TCRdb applying MiXCR to the multiplex PCR reads. The sample has some 80,000 distinct CDR3 sequences, around 80% seen once; the top ten hold approximately 40%. Sequencing was performed on distant non-tumor lung tissue. The receptors stem from a man between 65 and 85 years old with non-small cell lung cancer. CDR3s include the opening cysteine and the closing phenylalanine or tryptophan. A D gene is named only where the DNA matches it firmly. Only some rows state a clone size, as once, few, many or a class for expanded clones.

clone_size d_call j_call v_call cdr3_aa cdr3_nt
once - TRBJ2-2 TRBV5-5 CANSLGVYPGEPFF TGTGCCAACAGTTTAGGGGTCTACCCCGGGGAGCCGTTTTTT
- - TRBJ2-5 TRBV5-6 CASSFNRDGGETHYF TGTGCCAGCAGCTTTAACAGGGATGGCGGAGAGACCCACTACTTC
- - TRBJ1-2 TRBV10-3 CAISTEQGNGYTF TGTGCCATCAGTACTGAGCAAGGCAACGGCTACACCTTC
- TRBD1 TRBJ2-2 TRBV29-1 CGVTGENTGELFF TGCGGCGTAACAGGGGAGAACACCGGGGAGCTGTTTTTT
- - TRBJ2-5 TRBV6-1 CASITGGGRETQYF TGTGCCAGCATAACAGGGGGCGGGAGGGAGACCCAGTACTTC
- - TRBJ2-7 TRBV4-1 CASSQLVPYEQYF TGCGCCAGCAGCCAATTGGTGCCCTATGAGCAGTACTTC
- TRBD1 TRBJ2-6 TRBV6-5 CASSSGTGCSGANLLTF TGTGCCAGCAGTTCAGGGACAGGGTGCTCTGGGGCCAACCTCCTGACTTTC
- - TRBJ2-7 TRBV29-1 CSVSGMTGGGIQYF TGTAGCGTCAGCGGAATGACCGGCGGTGGGATACAGTACTTC
- TRBD1 TRBJ1-5 TRBV6-6 CASSYFGRGQYSNQPQHF TGTGCCAGCAGTTACTTCGGGAGGGGACAGTATAGCAATCAGCCCCAGCATTTT
- - TRBJ1-1 TRBV6-1 CASRRNVNNEAFF TGTGCCAGTAGAAGGAACGTGAACAATGAAGCTTTCTTT
- TRBD2 TRBJ2-1 TRBV6-2/TRBV6-3 CVSSYGTGGSGRGYNEQFF TGTGTCAGCAGTTATGGGACTGGCGGGAGTGGACGTGGGTACAATGAGCAGTTCTTC
- TRBD1 TRBJ2-7 TRBV11-2 CASSGDRISYEQYF TGTGCCAGCAGCGGGGACAGGATAAGCTACGAGCAATACTTC
- TRBD1 TRBJ2-1 TRBV5-4 CASSGIGGNNRGEQFF TGTGCCAGCAGCGGGATAGGGGGCAACAACAGGGGTGAGCAGTTCTTT
many - TRBJ1-2 TRBV5-4 CASSLDRNYGYTF TGTGCCAGCAGCTTGGACAGAAACTATGGCTACACCTTC
- - TRBJ1-1 TRBV11-3 CASSFRDRTLNTEGFF TGTGCCAGTAGCTTCAGGGATAGAACCCTGAACACTGAAGGTTTCTTT
once TRBD1 TRBJ1-2 TRBV11-2 CASSVTGGNYGYTF TGTGCCAGCTCGGTGACAGGGGGTAATTATGGCTACACCTTC
once TRBD2 TRBJ2-7 TRBV4-1 CASSLGGVRDGERYF TGCGCCAGCAGCCTTGGGGGGGTGAGGGACGGCGAGCGGTACTTC
many TRBD1 TRBJ2-1 TRBV29-1 CSVPGTGGYNEQFF TGCAGCGTCCCCGGGACAGGGGGATACAATGAGCAGTTCTTC
- TRBD1 TRBJ2-2 TRBV29-1 CSVDGQGDTGVPFF TGCAGCGTCGACGGACAGGGCGACACCGGGGTGCCGTTTTTT
- TRBD1 TRBJ2-1 TRBV6-1 CASSGTGELDERFF TGTGCTAGCAGCGGGACAGGGGAATTGGATGAGCGGTTCTTC
few - TRBJ2-1 TRBV5-4 CTSSFSSQMSTEQFF TGTACCAGCAGCTTTTCATCCCAGATGAGCACTGAGCAGTTCTTC
- - TRBJ1-5 TRBV6-1 CASSPGGSQPQHF TGTGCCAGTAGTCCAGGAGGTAGTCAGCCCCAGCATTTT
- TRBD2 TRBJ2-3 TRBV10-3 CAISHGLAGIADTQYF TGTGCCATCAGCCATGGACTAGCGGGAATAGCAGATACGCAGTATTTT
- TRBD1 TRBJ2-3 TRBV28 CANMAMQGAHGTQYF TGTGCCAACATGGCTATGCAGGGGGCCCACGGTACGCAGTATTTT
- - TRBJ1-2 TRBV28 CASRKLRDYGYTF TGTGCCAGCAGGAAGCTTAGAGACTATGGATATACCTTC
once - TRBJ1-2 TRBV29-1 CSVGDQDGPNYGCTF TGCAGCGTTGGAGATCAAGACGGCCCCAACTATGGCTGCACCTTC
- - TRBJ1-2 TRBV29-1 CSVEGGDSVNHVYTF TGCAGCGTTGAAGGAGGTGACAGTGTTAACCATGTCTACACCTTC
- - TRBJ2-4 TRBV28 CASTHIPLAKNIQYF TGTGCCAGCACTCACATTCCTCTAGCCAAAAACATTCAGTACTTC
- TRBD2 TRBJ2-1 TRBV10-2 CANYSTASGKHEQFF TGCGCCAACTACTCCACGGCTAGCGGGAAACATGAGCAGTTCTTC
many - TRBJ1-2 TRBV6-5 CASRSEYGYTF TGTGCCAGCCGCTCGGAGTATGGCTACACCTTC
- - TRBJ1-1 TRBV6-2/TRBV6-3 CASRERKTEAFF TGTGCCAGCAGGGAAAGGAAGACTGAAGCTTTCTTT
- - TRBJ2-5 TRBV12-3/TRBV12-4 CVSSGLTGVVETQYF TGTGTCAGCAGCGGACTAACGGGAGTGGTGGAGACCCAGTACTTC
- - TRBJ2-3 TRBV11-3 CASSLGPIDKQYF TGTGCCAGCAGCTTAGGCCCCATAGATAAGCAGTATTTT
- TRBD1 TRBJ1-6 TRBV20-1 CSAREGGARYNSPLHF TGCAGTGCTAGGGAAGGGGGCGCGCGATATAATTCACCCCTCCACTTT
- - TRBJ1-1 TRBV29-1 CSARDQGLETFF TGCAGCGCACGGGACCAGGGCCTCGAAACTTTCTTT
- TRBD1 TRBJ2-7 TRBV10-3 CAISNPDRGASYERYF TGTGCCATCAGTAATCCCGACAGGGGAGCGTCCTACGAGCGGTACTTC
- - TRBJ1-1 TRBV9 CTSSVGLVPGTEAFF TGTACCAGCAGCGTAGGCCTGGTCCCGGGCACTGAAGCTTTCTTT
- - TRBJ1-2 TRBV29-1 CSVDHPGLASGYSF TGCAGCGTTGACCACCCTGGCCTGGCCTCTGGCTACTCCTTC
- TRBD2 TRBJ2-7 TRBV12-3/TRBV12-4 CASSSTSGGPYEQYF TGTGCCAGCAGTTCCACAAGCGGGGGGCCCTACGAGCAGTACTTC
- TRBD2 TRBJ2-7 TRBV29-1 CGAQGSGLNYEQYF TGCGGCGCCCAAGGATCGGGACTAAACTACGAGCAGTACTTC
- - TRBJ2-7 TRBV28 CTNSLHLQGGSYEQYF TGTACCAACAGTTTACATCTACAGGGAGGGTCCTACGAGCAGTACTTC